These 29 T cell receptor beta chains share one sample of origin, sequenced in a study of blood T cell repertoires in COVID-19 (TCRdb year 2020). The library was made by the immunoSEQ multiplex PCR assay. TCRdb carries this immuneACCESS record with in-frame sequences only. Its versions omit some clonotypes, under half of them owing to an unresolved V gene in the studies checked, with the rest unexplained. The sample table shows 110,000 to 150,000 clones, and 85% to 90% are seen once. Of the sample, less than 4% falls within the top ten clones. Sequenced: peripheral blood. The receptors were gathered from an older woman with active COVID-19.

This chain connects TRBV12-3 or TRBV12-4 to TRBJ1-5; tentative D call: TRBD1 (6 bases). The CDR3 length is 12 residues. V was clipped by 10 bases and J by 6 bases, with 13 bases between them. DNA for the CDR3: TGTGCCACCAAAGGGGGGGGTCAGCCCCAGCATTTT. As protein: CATKGGGQPQHF.

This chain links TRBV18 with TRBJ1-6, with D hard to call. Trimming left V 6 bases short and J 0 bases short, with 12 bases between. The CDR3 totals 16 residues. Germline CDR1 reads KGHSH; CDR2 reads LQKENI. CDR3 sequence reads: CASSPLGASYNSPLHF. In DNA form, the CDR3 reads TGTGCCAGCTCCCCTCTGGGAGCCTCCTATAATTCACCCCTCCACTTT.

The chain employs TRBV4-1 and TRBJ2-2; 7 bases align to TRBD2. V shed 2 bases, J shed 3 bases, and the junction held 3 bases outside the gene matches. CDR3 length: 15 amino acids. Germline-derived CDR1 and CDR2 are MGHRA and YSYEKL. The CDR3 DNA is TGCGCCAGCAGCCAATATGGGGGGGACACCGGGGAGCTGTTTTTT. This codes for CASSQYGGDTGELFF.

The DNA of the CDR3 is TGTGCCAGCAGCCAAGATTGGGCTCCGGGGGTCTATGGCTACACCTTC. This translates into CASSQDWAPGVYGYTF. The genes are TRBV4-2 and TRBJ1-2; D is perhaps TRBD1 (5 bases). Deletions cut 0 bases from V and 4 bases from J, with 15 bases between. Germline V CDR1 and CDR2: LGHNA, YNFKEQ. The CDR3 loop spans 16 amino acids.

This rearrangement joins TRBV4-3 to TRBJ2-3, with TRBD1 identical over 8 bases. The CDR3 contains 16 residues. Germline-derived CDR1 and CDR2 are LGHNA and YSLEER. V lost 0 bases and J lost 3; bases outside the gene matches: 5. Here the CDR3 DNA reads TGCGCCAGCAGCCAAGACTACAGGGGGACGACAGATACGCAGTATTTT. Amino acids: CASSQDYRGTTDTQYF.

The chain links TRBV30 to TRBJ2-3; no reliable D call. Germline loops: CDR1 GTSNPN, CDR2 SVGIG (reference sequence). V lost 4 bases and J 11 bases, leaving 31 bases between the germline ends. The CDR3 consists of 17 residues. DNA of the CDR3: TGTGCCTGGACTGAACTTTCTTGGCAGCCTTTTCACCGGGTGCAGTATTTT. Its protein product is CAWTELSWQPFHRVQYF.

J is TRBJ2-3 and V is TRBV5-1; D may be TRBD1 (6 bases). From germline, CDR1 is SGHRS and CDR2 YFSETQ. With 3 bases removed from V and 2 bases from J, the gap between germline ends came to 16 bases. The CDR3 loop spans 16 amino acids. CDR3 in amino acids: CASSSGQTSSTDTQYF. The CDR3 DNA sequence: TGCGCCAGCAGCTCTGGACAGACTTCATCCACAGATACGCAGTATTTT.

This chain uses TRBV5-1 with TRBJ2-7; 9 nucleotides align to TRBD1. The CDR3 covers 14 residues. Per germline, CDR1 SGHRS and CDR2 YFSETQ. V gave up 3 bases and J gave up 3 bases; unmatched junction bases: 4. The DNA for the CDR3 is TGCGCCAGCAGCTCCGGGACAGGGAACTACGAGCAGTACTTC. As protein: CASSSGTGNYEQYF.

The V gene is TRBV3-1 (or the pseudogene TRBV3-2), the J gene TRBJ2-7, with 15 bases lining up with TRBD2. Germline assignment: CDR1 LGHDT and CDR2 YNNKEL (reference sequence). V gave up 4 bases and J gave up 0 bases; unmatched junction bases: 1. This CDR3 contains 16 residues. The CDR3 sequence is CASSRGLAGGSYEQYF. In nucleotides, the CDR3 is TGTGCCAGCAGCCGGGGACTAGCGGGAGGCTCCTACGAGCAGTACTTC.

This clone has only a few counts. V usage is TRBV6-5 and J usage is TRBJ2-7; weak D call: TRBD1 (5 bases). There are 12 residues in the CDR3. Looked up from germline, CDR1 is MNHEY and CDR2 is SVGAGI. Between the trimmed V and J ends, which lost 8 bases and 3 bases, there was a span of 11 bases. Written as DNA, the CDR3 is TGTGCCAGCTACGATCAGGGCTACGAGCAGTACTTC. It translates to CASYDQGYEQYF.

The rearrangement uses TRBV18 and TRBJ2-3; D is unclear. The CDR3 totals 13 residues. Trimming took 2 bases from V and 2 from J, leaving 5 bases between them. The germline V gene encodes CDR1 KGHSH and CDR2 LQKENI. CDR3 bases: TGTGCCAGCTCACCAGCGTTCACAGATACGCAGTATTTT. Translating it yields CASSPAFTDTQYF.

The CDR3: CASSPDSLQPQHF. CDR3 nucleotides: TGTGCCAGCAGTCCCGACAGTCTTCAGCCCCAGCATTTT. The V gene is TRBV6-2 or TRBV6-3, the J gene TRBJ1-5, with D possibly TRBD1 on 5 matching bases. CDR1 is MNHEY and CDR2 is SVGEGT in the germline V gene. This CDR3 contains 13 residues. V shed 5 bases and J shed 6 bases, with 11 bases lying between them.

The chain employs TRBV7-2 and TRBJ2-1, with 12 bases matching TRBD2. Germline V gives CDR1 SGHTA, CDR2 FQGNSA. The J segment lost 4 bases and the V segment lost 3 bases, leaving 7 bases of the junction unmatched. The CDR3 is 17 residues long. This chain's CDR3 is CASSLGGTSGPYNEQFF. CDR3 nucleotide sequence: TGTGCCAGCAGCTTGGGGGGGACTAGCGGGCCTTACAATGAGCAGTTCTTC.

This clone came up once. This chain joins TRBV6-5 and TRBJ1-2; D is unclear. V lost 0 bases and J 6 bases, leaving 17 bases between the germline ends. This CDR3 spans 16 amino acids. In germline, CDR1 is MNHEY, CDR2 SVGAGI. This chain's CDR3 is CASSYSMAGLTDGYTF. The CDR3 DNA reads TGTGCCAGCAGTTACTCGATGGCAGGCCTGACGGATGGCTACACCTTC.

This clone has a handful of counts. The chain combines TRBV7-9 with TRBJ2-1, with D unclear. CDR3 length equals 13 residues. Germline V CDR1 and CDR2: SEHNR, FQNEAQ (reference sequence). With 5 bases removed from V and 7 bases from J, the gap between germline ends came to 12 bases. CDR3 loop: CASSQPVVNEQFF. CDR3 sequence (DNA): TGTGCCAGCAGCCAACCGGTCGTTAATGAGCAGTTCTTC.

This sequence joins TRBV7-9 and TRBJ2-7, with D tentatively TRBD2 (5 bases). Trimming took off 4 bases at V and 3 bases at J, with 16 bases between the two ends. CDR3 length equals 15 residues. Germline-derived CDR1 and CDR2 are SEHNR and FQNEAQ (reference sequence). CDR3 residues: CASSSARPGYYEQYF. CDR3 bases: TGTGCCAGCAGCTCCGCCCGGCCGGGGTACTACGAGCAGTACTTC.

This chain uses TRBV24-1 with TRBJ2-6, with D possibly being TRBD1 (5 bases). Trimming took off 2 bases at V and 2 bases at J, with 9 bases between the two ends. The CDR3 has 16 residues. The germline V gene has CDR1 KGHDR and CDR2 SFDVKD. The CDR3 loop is CATSDYQGTGANVLTF. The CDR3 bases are TGTGCCACCAGTGATTATCAGGGAACTGGGGCCAACGTCCTGACTTTC.

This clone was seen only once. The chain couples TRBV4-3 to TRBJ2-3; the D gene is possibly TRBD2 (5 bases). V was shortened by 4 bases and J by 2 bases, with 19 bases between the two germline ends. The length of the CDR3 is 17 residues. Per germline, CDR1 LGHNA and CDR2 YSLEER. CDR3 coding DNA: TGCGCCAGCAGCCCGCGGACGGGAACTACCCTCACAGATACGCAGTATTTT. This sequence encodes CASSPRTGTTLTDTQYF.

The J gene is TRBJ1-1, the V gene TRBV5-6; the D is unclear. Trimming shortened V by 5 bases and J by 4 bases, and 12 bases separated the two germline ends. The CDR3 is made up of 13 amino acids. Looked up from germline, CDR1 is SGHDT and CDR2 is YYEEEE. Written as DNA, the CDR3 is TGTGCCAGCAGGGTGGAACGGGGCACTGAAGCTTTCTTT. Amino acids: CASRVERGTEAFF.

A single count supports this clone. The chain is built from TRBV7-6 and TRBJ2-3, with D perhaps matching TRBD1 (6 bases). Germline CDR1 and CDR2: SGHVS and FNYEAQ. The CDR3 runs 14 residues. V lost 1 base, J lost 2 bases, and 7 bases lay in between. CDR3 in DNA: TGTGCCAGCAGCTTAGGGGGGCACACAGATACGCAGTATTTT. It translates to CASSLGGHTDTQYF.

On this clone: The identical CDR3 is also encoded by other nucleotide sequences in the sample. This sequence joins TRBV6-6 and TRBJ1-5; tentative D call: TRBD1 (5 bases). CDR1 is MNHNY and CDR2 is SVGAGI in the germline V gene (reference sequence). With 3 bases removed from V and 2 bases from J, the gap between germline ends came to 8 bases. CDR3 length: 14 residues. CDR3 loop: CASSYGGGNQPQHF. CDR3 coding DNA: TGTGCCAGCAGTTATGGGGGGGGCAATCAGCCCCAGCATTTT.

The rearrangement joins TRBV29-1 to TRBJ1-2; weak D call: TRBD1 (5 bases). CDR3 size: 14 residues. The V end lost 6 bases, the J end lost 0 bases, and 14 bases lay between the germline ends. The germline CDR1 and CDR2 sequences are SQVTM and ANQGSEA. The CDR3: CSVPTRGSNYGYTF. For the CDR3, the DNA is TGCAGCGTCCCGACTAGGGGTTCTAACTATGGCTACACCTTC.

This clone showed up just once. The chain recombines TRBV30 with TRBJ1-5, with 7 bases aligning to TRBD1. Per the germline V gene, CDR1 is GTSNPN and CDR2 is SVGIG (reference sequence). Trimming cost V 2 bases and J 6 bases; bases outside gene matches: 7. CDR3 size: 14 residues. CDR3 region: CAWSRDRAPQPQHF. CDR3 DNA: TGTGCCTGGAGTCGAGACAGGGCCCCTCAGCCCCAGCATTTT. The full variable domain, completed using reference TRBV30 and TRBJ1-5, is SQTIHQWPATLVQPVGSPLSLECTVEGTSNPNLYWYRQAAGRGLQLLFYSVGIGQISSEVPQNLSASRPQDRQFILSSKKLLLSDSGFYLCAWSRDRAPQPQHFGDGTRLSIL.

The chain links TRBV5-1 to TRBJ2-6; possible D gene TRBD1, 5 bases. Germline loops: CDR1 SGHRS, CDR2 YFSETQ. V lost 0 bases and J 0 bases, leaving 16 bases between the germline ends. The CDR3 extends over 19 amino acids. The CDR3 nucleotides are TGCGCCAGCAGCTTGGAGGGGCAGACCATCCCCTCTGGGGCCAACGTCCTGACTTTC. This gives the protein CASSLEGQTIPSGANVLTF. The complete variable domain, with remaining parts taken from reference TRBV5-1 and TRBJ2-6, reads KAGVTQTPRYLIKTRGQQVTLSCSPISGHRSVSWYQQTPGQGLQFLFEYFSETQRNKGNFPGRFSGRQFSNSRSEMNVSTLELGDSALYLCASSLEGQTIPSGANVLTFGAGSRLTVL.

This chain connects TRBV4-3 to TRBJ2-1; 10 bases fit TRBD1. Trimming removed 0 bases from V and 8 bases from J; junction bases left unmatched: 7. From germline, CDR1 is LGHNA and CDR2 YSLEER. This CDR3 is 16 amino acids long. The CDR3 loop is CASSQDKGQGLDEQFF. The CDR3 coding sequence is TGCGCCAGCAGCCAAGATAAGGGACAGGGGCTAGATGAGCAGTTCTTC.

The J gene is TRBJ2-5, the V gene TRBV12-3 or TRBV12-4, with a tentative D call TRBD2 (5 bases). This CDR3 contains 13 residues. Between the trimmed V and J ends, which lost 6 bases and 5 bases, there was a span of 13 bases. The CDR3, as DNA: TGTGCCAGCAGCCCGGGCCCGGGGGAGACCCAGTACTTC. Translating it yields CASSPGPGETQYF.

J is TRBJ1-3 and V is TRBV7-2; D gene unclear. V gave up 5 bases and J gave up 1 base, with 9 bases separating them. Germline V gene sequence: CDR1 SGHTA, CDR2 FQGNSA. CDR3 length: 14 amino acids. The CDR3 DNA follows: TGTGCCAGCAGCCGGGTGGGTTCTGGAAACACCATATATTTT. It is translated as CASSRVGSGNTIYF. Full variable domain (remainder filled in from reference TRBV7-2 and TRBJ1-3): GAGVSQSPSNKVTEKGKDVELRCDPISGHTALYWYRQSLGQGLEFLIYFQGNSAPDKSGLPSDRFSAERTGGSVSTLTIQRTQQEDSAVYLCASSRVGSGNTIYFGEGSWLTVV.

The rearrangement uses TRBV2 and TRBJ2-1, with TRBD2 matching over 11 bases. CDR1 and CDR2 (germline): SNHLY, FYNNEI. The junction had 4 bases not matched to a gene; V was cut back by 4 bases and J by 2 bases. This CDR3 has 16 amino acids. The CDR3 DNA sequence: TGTGCCAGCAGTGGCCTACTAGCGGGAGCCTACAATGAGCAGTTCTTC. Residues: CASSGLLAGAYNEQFF.

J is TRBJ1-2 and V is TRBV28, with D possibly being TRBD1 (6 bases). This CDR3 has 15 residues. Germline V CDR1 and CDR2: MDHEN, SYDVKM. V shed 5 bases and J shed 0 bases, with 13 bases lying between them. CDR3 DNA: TGTGCCAGCAGTCACGCAGGGGCCGCTAACTATGGCTACACCTTC. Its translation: CASSHAGAANYGYTF.